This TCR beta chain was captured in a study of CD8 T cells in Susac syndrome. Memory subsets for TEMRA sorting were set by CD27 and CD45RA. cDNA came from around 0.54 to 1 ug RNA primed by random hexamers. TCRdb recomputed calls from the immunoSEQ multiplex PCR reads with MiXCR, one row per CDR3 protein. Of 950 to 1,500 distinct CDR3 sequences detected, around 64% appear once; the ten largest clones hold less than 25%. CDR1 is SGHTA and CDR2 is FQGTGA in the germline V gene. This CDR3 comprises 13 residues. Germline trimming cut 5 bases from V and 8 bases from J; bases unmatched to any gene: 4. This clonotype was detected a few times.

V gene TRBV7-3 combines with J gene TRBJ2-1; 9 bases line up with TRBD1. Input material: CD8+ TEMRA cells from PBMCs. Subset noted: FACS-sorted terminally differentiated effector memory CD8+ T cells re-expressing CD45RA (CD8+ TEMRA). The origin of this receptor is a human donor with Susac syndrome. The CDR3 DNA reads TGTGCCAGCAGCGTGGGACAGGGTCATGAGCAGTTCTTC. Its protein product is CASSVGQGHEQFF. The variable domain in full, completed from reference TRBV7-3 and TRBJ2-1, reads GAGVSQTPSNKVTEKGKYVELRCDPISGHTALYWYRQSLGQGPEFLIYFQGTGAADDSGLPNDRFFAVRPEGSVSTLKIQRTERGDSAVYLCASSVGQGHEQFFGPGTRLTVL.